One and the same sample provided the 5 T cell receptor beta chains below, sequenced in a study of graft-versus-host responses after intestinal transplantation. Graft-derived tissue was subjected to processing to liberate intraepithelial and lamina propria lymphocytes. Method: immunoSEQ multiplex PCR; TCRdb's copy keeps in-frame clones and lacks some. The data show several thousand clones, with 85% seen just once and around 9.9% held by the top ten. The source material was ileum tissue, sampled 156 days after intestinal transplant. These receptor sequences come from a human patient who received an intestinal transplant, so some T cells may come from the graft donor.

This chain uses TRBV23-1 with TRBJ2-2; 7 nucleotides match TRBD1. TRBV23-1 is annotated as an ORF whose role is uncertain. With 2 bases clipped from V and 5 bases from J, the junction kept 8 bases outside the gene matches. This CDR3 has 16 amino acids. The CDR3 DNA sequence: TGCGCCAGCAGTCAAGGTACAGGGGAAGAAACCGGGGAGCTGTTTTTT. This sequence encodes CASSQGTGEETGELFF.

The chain combines TRBV5-1 with TRBJ2-7; 9 bases are a match to TRBD1. The CDR3 is 13 amino acids. Germline-derived CDR1 and CDR2 are SGHRS and YFSETQ. V lost 5 bases and J lost 0; bases outside the gene matches: 0. The CDR3 nucleotides read TGCGCCAGCAGGACAGGGGGCTCCTACGAGCAGTACTTC. Translated, it gives CASRTGGSYEQYF.

V gene TRBV5-1 combines with J gene TRBJ2-7; 10 positions match TRBD1. Per the germline V gene, CDR1 is SGHRS and CDR2 is YFSETQ. V shed 7 bases, J shed 7 bases, and the junction held 8 bases outside the gene matches. The CDR3 spans 13 residues. In DNA form, the CDR3 reads TGCGCCAGCGGGGGTGACAGGGGGCGGGAGCAGTACTTC. Translating gives CASGGDRGREQYF.

The chain has TRBV12-5 and TRBJ1-5; no firm D call. The CDR3 is 13 amino acids. V was cut by 5 bases and J by 6 bases, with 11 bases left in between. From germline, CDR1 is LGHNT and CDR2 FRNRAP. CDR3 amino acids: CASGTLRRQPQHF. In nucleotides, the CDR3 is TGTGCTAGTGGTACCCTCCGGCGTCAGCCCCAGCATTTT.

The chain links TRBV25-1 to TRBJ2-7; 10 positions agree with TRBD1. Germline CDR1 and CDR2: MGHDK and SYGVNS. The CDR3 length is 16 residues. With V trimmed by 2 bases and J by 6 bases, 10 bases remained unmatched. The CDR3 DNA reads TGTGCCAGCAGTGAAAGGCCCGGGACAGGGGTTCTCGAGCAGTACTTC. It encodes CASSERPGTGVLEQYF.